This T cell receptor (beta chain) appears in the sequencing data of a study of CD4+ T cells in melanoma. Whole-study findings and limits: Neoantigen-specific CD4+ T cells in melanoma reportedly had diverse differentiation states. A reported correlation linked neoantigen-specific CD4+ T cells to CD8+, macrophage and B cell function.

Here immunoSEQ multiplex PCR was the method, and the copy in TCRdb shows in-frame clones only, minus some. The data contain about 50,000 clones, about 91% of them singletons. Worth noting for this clone: The antigen is undetermined.

In germline, CDR1 is SNHLY, CDR2 FYNNEI. Trimming took 1 base from V and 6 from J, leaving 13 bases between them. The length of the CDR3 is 14 residues. The J gene is TRBJ2-7, the V gene TRBV2, with D perhaps TRBD2 (5 bases). The receptor comes from a human donor with melanoma. Input material: peripheral blood. CDR3 nucleotide sequence: TGTGCCAGCAGTGAAGTGGGTCGACTATCCGAGCAGTACTTC. This gives the protein CASSEVGRLSEQYF.